Sequencing of this TCR beta chain was carried out in a study of T cells after yellow fever vaccination (dated by TCRdb to between 2017 and 2020). With regard to the full study: The SMART-Seq v4 Ultra Low Input RNA kit was used to prepare libraries from fractions with low cell numbers. Blood was drawn at multiple timepoints before and after primary and secondary immunization, with bulk PBMC replicates and cell subsets isolated. To follow T-cell clones before and after primary and booster YFV17D yellow fever vaccination, bulk TCR alpha and beta repertoires were sequenced over time. The cohort comprised two healthy male donors, one aged 18 to 30 and one aged 30 to 40 years. The paper's findings and limits, for the study overall: The secondary T-cell response was found to be weaker but faster than the primary response, with a peak reached on day 5 rather than on day 15. Most clones expanded after primary vaccination were re-detected after the booster (around 96% of CD4 and 88% of CD8), suggesting broad memory maintenance. Only two donors were included in the study, so the extent to which the findings can be generalized is limited. FACS-sorted repertoires could contain abundant contaminating clonotypes from the bulk population, so computational filtering was required. A small fraction of clonotypes appeared in both the CD4 and CD8 compartments, likely as a result of convergent recombination.

The CDR3 numbers 14 residues from cysteine through phenylalanine. The DNA shown is the 42-base CDR3, in frame from base 1. CDR1 and CDR2 are drawn from the germline V gene: SGHNT, YENEEA. Germline trimming: 5 bases from V, 4 bases from J; junction bases outside gene matches: 2. This clonotype came up many times. No antigen is known for it. The input lacks base qualities; no much larger clone sits a single base away. TCR cDNA was synthesized by 5'RACE template switching, through which a universal primer site and unique molecular identifiers were introduced. Priming of cDNA synthesis was performed from both the TCR alpha and TCR beta constant segments. Library amplification used two PCR steps, and the second PCR step added sample barcodes and sequencing adapters. Libraries were sequenced on Illumina HiSeq 2500 (2x100 bp) or NovaSeq (2x150 bp). The authors' pipeline ran thus. Reads were demultiplexed and collapsed into UMI consensus sequences with MIGEC, and V(D)J alignment was performed with MiXCR. Using edgeR on replicate PBMC samples, clonotypes were called vaccine-responding if FDR was below 0.01 and the log2 fold change was above 5 up to day 15. Bulk clonotypes were assigned CD4 or CD8 identity according to which sequenced CD4 or CD8 repertoire held them at higher abundance. The public reads were reprocessed in TCRdb via fastp at Q25 and MiXCR, keeping in-frame beta chains. One record per CDR3 amino acid sequence lists the most common genes and DNA. Here the V and J calls rest on TCRdb's processing, not on the authors' analysis. The sample table holds 160,000 or so distinct CDR3 sequences, of which about 7% were seen once. In total, the top ten clones hold about 2.5% of the sample.

The treatment or condition tag for this specimen amounts to: live attenuated yellow fever vaccine strain. A standard Ficoll-Paque protocol was used to isolate PBMCs from peripheral blood. CD4 and CD8 T-cell fractions were isolated with Dynabeads CD4 and CD8 positive selection kits. RNA was extracted with TriZol from bulk PBMCs, CD4 and CD8 fractions, and dextramer-positive and dextramer-negative fractions. The sequence joins TRBV11-3 to TRBJ2-2, with 9 junctional bases fitting TRBD1. The sequenced sample was CD4+ T cells sorted from PBMCs, obtained less than 6 days after the first yellow fever vaccination. The receptor's source is a man between 18 and 29 years old who received the YFV17D yellow fever vaccine. The CDR3 here reads CASSRQGVTGELFF. At the DNA level, the sequence is TGTGCCAGCAGCCGACAGGGGGTCACCGGGGAGCTGTTTTTT.